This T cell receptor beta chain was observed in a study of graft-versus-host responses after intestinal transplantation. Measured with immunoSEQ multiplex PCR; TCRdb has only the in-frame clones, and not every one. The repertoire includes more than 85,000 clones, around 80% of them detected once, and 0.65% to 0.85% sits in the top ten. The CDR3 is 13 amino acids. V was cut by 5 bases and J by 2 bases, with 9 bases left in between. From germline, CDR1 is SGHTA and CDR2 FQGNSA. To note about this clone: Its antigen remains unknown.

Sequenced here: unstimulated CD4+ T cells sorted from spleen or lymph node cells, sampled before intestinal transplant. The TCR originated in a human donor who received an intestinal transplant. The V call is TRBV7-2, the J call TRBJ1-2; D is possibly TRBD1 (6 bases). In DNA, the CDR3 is TGTGCCAGCAGCGCCGGACAGAACTATGGCTACACCTTC. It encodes CASSAGQNYGYTF.